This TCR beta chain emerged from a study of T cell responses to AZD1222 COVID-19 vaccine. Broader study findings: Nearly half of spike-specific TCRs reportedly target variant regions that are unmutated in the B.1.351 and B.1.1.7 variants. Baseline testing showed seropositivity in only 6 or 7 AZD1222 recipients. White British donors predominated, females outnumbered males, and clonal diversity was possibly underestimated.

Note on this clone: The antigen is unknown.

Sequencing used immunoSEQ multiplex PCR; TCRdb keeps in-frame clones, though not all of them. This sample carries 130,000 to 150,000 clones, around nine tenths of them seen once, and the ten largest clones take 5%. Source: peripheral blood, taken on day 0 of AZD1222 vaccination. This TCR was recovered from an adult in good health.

The CDR3 loop reads CASSKKQGRINRPQHF. The CDR3 bases are TGTGCCAGCAGCAAAAAGCAGGGTAGAATTAATCGGCCCCAGCATTTT. The V and J genes are TRBV21-1 and TRBJ1-5; TRBD1 is the table's D call, not checked against the DNA. TRBV21-1 is flagged as a pseudogene. The length of the CDR3 is 16 residues.